The source of this T cell receptor beta chain is a study of blood T cell repertoires in COVID-19. At the level of the study: Donors in the United States, Italy and Spain gave samples during acute or convalescent COVID-19. PBMCs, B-cell-depleted T cells, or T cells were the source of the cDNA or gDNA that made up the material.

In the source study's methods: Estimation of nucleated cell counts relied on the amplification of reference gene primers. Produced via immunoSEQ multiplex PCR; TCRdb's table is partial and in-frame only. Clonal size and the V and J genes are those of that table, whereas D and trimming came from the DNA. The table records about 180,000 clones, 84% of them present only once. Adults between about 18 and 89 years of age took part from about two dozen US areas. CDR1 LNHDA and CDR2 SQIVND come from the germline V gene (reference sequence). The V and J ends lost 0 bases and 6 bases, in that order; junction bases with no gene match: 4. The CDR3 has 15 residues.

Sequencing used PBMCs or T cells enriched from blood (not recorded which). This TCR came from a man aged 50 to 60 who had recovered from COVID-19. The chain has TRBV19 and TRBJ2-3; 9 bases agree with TRBD2. This chain's CDR3 is CASSIDPSGVDTQYF. The CDR3 DNA reads as TGTGCCAGTAGTATAGACCCTAGCGGGGTGGATACGCAGTATTTT.